This T cell receptor (beta chain) was obtained from a study of radiation and T cells in renal cell carcinoma. Study-level results: From baseline, blood top tumor clonotypes peaked at 2 weeks post-radiation.

CDR1 and CDR2 (germline): SGHAT, FQNNGV. The CDR3 runs to 12 residues. V lost 1 base to trimming and J lost 7 bases, with 6 bases between them. Details on this clone: Its antigen is unknown.

Time point reported: blood 2 weeks post-SBRT. The treatment was: 15 Gy SBRT to primary tumor, nephrectomy 4 weeks later. Sequenced by immunoSEQ multiplex PCR; TCRdb stores in-frame clones only, minus some. The repertoire holds about 150,000 clones, roughly 86% seen once, with roughly 13% in the top ten. The V and J genes are TRBV11-2 and TRBJ2-3; no definite D call. The sequence was obtained from a woman aged 45-59 years with renal cell carcinoma. Sequencing used blood, obtained from a patient whose treatment included radiotherapy and nephrectomy. The CDR3 region is CASSLGINTQYF. CDR3 nucleotide sequence: TGTGCCAGCAGCTTAGGCATTAATACGCAGTATTTT.